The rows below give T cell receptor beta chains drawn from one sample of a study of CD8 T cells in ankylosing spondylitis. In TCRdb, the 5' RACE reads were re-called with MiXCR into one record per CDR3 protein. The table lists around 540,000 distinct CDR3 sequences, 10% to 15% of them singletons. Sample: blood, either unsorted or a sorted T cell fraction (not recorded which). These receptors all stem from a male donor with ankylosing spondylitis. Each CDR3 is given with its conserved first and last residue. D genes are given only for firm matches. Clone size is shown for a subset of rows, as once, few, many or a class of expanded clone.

TGTGCCAGCTCCCCGGGAGCCAACGGAGGGGAGCAGTTCTTC,CASSPGANGGEQFF,-,TRBV18,-,TRBJ2-1
TGTGCCTGCAGTTTCGCCGGGACTATTAGATTAGGGGGCGGGGAGCTGTTTTTT,CACSFAGTIRLGGGELFF,-,TRBV12-3/TRBV12-4,-,TRBJ2-2
TGTGCCATCAGTACCGGGACAGGAGGAAATTATGGCTACACCTTC,CAISTGTGGNYGYTF,TRBD1,TRBV10-3,few,TRBJ1-2
TGTGCCAGCGAGAGGGGCAGGGGGGTAAGCAATCAGCCCCAGCATTTT,CASERGRGVSNQPQHF,TRBD1,TRBV2,many,TRBJ1-5
TGCAGTGCTAGGTGGGGGGGATCCTACAATGAGCAGTTCTTC,CSARWGGSYNEQFF,TRBD2,TRBV20-1,-,TRBJ2-1
TGTGCCAGCAGCTTAGCGGCTTTCTCCTACAATGAGCAGTTCTTC,CASSLAAFSYNEQFF,-,TRBV5-5,few,TRBJ2-1
TGCAGTGCCGCGACCAACTACAATGAGCAGTTCTTC,CSAATNYNEQFF,-,TRBV20-1,-,TRBJ2-1
TGTGCCAGCAGCCCGGGTGTCCTATATAGCAATCAGCCCCAGCATTTT,CASSPGVLYSNQPQHF,-,TRBV3-1,-,TRBJ1-5
TGTGCCACCAGCAGAAGTCTTAGCGGGAGCTCCTACGAGCAGTACTTC,CATSRSLSGSSYEQYF,TRBD2,TRBV15,-,TRBJ2-7
TGTGCCACCGCCGCCGGGACCGCCAGCACAGATACGCAGTATTTT,CATAAGTASTDTQYF,-,TRBV24-1,many,TRBJ2-3
TGTGCCAGCAGCCCACACGGGGCCAACGTCCTGACTTTC,CASSPHGANVLTF,-,TRBV7-9,-,TRBJ2-6
TGCAGTGCCACTACCACGACTAGCGGGTCCAACAATGAGCAGTTCTTC,CSATTTTSGSNNEQFF,TRBD2,TRBV20-1,-,TRBJ2-1
TGCGCCAGCAGCTTGGATGGACAGAACACCGGGGAGCTGTTTTTT,CASSLDGQNTGELFF,-,TRBV5-1,-,TRBJ2-2